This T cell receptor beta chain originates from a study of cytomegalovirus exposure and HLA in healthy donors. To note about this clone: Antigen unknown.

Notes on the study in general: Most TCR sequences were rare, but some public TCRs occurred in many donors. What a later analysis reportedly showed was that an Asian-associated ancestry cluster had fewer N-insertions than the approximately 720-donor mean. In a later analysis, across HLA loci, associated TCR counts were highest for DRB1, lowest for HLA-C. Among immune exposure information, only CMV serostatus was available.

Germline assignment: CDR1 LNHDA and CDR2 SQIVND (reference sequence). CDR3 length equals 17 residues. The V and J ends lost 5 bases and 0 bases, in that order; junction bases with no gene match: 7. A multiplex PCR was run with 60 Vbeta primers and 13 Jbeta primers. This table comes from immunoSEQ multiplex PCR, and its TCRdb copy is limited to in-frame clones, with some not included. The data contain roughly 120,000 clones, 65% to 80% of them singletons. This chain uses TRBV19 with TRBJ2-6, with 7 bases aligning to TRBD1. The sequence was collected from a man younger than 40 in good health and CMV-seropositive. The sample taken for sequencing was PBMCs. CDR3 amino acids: CASSLQGLSSGANVLTF. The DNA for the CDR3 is TGTGCCAGTAGTCTACAGGGGCTAAGCTCTGGGGCCAACGTCCTGACTTTC.